This T cell receptor (beta chain) comes out of a study of CD4 and CD8 cells across lung adenocarcinoma regions. TCRdb analysed the PCR reads with MiXCR anew, one entry per CDR3 protein. The sample carries approximately 24,000 distinct CDR3 sequences, around 56% recorded once. This clonotype was observed a single time. The patients had localized lung adenocarcinoma, a non-small cell subtype. In germline, CDR1 is ENHRY, CDR2 SYGVKD. Trimming cost V 8 bases and J 13 bases, with 15 bases left between them. The CDR3 runs 11 residues. The clonotype was recovered from a male donor with lung adenocarcinoma. The CD4 and CD8 labels of this study may be unreliable. Sequencing was performed on CD8+ T cells from the center of a lung tumor. The chain joins TRBV10-3 to TRBJ2-4; D uncertain. The CDR3 region has the DNA TGTGCCATCGGAGCCACAGATACGCAGTACTTC. Its translation: CAIGATDTQYF.